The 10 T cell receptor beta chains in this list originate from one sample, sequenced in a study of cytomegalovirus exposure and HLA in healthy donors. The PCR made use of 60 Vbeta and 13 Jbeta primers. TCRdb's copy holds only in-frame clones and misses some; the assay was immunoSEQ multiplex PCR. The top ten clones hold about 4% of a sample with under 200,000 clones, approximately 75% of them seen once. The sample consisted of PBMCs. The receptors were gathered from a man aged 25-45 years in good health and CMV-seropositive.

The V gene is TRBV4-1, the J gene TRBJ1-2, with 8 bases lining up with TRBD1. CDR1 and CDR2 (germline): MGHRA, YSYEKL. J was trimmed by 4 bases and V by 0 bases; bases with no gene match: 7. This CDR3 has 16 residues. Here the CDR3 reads CASSQEAQGEFYGYTF. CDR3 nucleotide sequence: TGCGCCAGCAGCCAAGAAGCACAGGGGGAATTCTATGGCTACACCTTC.

For the CDR3, the DNA is TGTGCCAGCAGCTCAAACAGGGGTCTCGCAGATACGCAGTATTTT. Encoded protein: CASSSNRGLADTQYF. J is TRBJ2-3 and V is TRBV7-2; 7 bases are a match to TRBD1. V shed 4 bases and J 4 bases; nucleotides not matched to a gene: 8. The germline gives CDR1 SGHTA, CDR2 FQGNSA. The CDR3 is made up of 15 amino acids.

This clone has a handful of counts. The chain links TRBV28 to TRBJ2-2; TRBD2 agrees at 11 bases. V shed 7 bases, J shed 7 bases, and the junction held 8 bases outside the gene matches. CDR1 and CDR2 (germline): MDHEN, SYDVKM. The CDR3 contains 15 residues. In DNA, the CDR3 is TGTGCCAGCAATAGGCTAGCGGGGGGTAACGGGGAGCTGTTTTTT. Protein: CASNRLAGGNGELFF. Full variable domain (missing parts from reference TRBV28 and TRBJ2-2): DVKVTQSSRYLVKRTGEKVFLECVQDMDHENMFWYRQDPGLGLRLIYFSYDVKMKEKGDIPEGYSVSREKKERFSLILESASTNQTSMYLCASNRLAGGNGELFFGEGSRLTVL.

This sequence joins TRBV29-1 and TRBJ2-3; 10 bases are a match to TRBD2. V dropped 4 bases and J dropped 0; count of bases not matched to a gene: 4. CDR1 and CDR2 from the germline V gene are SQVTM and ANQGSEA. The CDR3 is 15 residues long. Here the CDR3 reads CSVASGSSSTDTQYF. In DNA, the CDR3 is TGCAGCGTTGCTAGCGGGAGTTCTAGCACAGATACGCAGTATTTT.

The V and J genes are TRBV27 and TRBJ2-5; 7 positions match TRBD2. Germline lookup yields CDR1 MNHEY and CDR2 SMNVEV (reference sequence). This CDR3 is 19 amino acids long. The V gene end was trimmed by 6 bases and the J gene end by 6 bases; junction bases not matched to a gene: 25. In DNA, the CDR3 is TGTGCCAGCAGACCACTCGGCAGCGGGGCTCGAAACCTAGGAAAGACCCAGTACTTC. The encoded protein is CASRPLGSGARNLGKTQYF.

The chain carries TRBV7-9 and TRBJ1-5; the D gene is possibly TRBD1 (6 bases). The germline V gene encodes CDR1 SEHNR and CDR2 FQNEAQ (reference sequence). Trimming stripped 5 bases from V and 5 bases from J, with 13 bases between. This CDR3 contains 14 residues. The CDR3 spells CASSKDSMDQPQHF. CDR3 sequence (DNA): TGTGCCAGCAGCAAGGACAGTATGGATCAGCCCCAGCATTTT.

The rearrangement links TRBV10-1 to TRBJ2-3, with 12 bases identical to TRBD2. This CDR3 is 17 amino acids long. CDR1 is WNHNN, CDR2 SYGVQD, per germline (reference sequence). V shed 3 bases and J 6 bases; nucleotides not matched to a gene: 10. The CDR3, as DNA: TGCGCCAGCAGTGAACCTCCTAGCGGGGGGGCTCGGGATACGCAGTATTTT. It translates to CASSEPPSGGARDTQYF.

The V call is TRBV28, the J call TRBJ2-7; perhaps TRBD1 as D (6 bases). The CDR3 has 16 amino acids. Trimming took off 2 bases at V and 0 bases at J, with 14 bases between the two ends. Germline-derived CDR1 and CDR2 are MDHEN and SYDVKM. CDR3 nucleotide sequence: TGTGCCAGCAGTTTAATGGCAGGGGCCCTCTCCTACGAGCAGTACTTC. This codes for CASSLMAGALSYEQYF.

CDR3 protein: CAWRGRGATGELFF. CDR3 DNA: TGTGCCTGGAGGGGCAGGGGCGCCACCGGGGAGCTGTTTTTT. The rearrangement joins TRBV30 to TRBJ2-2, with a possible D match to TRBD1 (6 bases). CDR1 is GTSNPN, CDR2 SVGIG, per germline (reference sequence). The CDR3 loop spans 14 amino acids. Trimming removed 3 bases from V and 4 bases from J, with 12 bases in between. Full variable domain (rest looked up from reference TRBV30 and TRBJ2-2): SQTIHQWPATLVQPVGSPLSLECTVEGTSNPNLYWYRQAAGRGLQLLFYSVGIGQISSEVPQNLSASRPQDRQFILSSKKLLLSDSGFYLCAWRGRGATGELFFGEGSRLTVL.

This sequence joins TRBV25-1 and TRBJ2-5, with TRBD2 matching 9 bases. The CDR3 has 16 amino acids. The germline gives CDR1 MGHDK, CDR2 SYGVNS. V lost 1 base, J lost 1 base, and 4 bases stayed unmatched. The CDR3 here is CASSESLAGLQETQYF. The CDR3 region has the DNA TGTGCCAGCAGTGAATCCCTAGCGGGGCTCCAAGAGACCCAGTACTTC.